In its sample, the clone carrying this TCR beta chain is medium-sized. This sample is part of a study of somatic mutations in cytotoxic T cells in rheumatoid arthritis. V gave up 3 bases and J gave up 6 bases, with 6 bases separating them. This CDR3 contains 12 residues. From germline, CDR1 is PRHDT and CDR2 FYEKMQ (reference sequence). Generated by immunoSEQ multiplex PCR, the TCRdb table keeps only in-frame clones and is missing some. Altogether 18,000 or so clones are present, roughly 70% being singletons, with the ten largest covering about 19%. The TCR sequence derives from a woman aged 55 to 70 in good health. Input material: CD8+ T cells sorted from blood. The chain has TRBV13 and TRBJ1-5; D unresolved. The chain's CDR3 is CASSFKGQPQHF. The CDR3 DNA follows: TGTGCCAGCAGCTTTAAGGGTCAGCCCCAGCATTTT.